A single sample gave rise to the 4 T cell receptor beta chains below, sequenced in a study of human T cells and chemical hapten exposure. Each CDR3 protein is one row after TCRdb ran MiXCR on the RACE reads. The table has 150,000 to 200,000 distinct CDR3 sequences, approximately 14% seen once. Time point denoted: patch test 1, 2 weeks after DPC sensitization. The treatment: therapeutic diphenylcyclopropenone sensitization with weekly scalp DPC. The starting material was whole blood, obtained in connection with sensitization to the hapten diphenylcyclopropenone (DPC). The receptor set was obtained from a woman aged 25 to 39 with alopecia areata. Some clones in this sample may be carry-over from other donors' samples.

This clonotype was observed a few times. The V call is TRBV7-2, the J call TRBJ2-3, with 10 bases that match TRBD2. The germline gives CDR1 SGHTA, CDR2 FQGNSA. This CDR3 has 18 residues. Trimming took 3 bases from V and 2 from J; bases not matched to a gene: 11. Here the CDR3 reads CASSFQKTSGIITDTQYF. The CDR3 bases are TGTGCCAGCAGCTTCCAAAAAACTAGCGGGATAATCACAGATACGCAGTATTTT.

The sample holds a few counts of this clonotype. This chain's CDR3 is CASSSGQGSHEQYF. Here the CDR3 DNA reads TGCGCCAGCAGCTCCGGACAGGGGAGCCACGAGCAGTACTTC. The rearrangement links TRBV5-1 to TRBJ2-7; 9 bases are shared with TRBD1. Germline V gene sequence: CDR1 SGHRS, CDR2 YFSETQ. Unmatched junction bases numbered 6, after V lost 3 bases and J lost 5 bases. The CDR3 totals 14 residues.

This clonotype has only a few counts. The chain carries TRBV7-2 and TRBJ2-7; 7 bases fit TRBD2. There are 14 residues in the CDR3. Germline V gene sequence: CDR1 SGHTA, CDR2 FQGNSA. Losses at the gene ends were 3 bases for V and 2 bases for J; bases not matched to a gene: 4. The CDR3 DNA reads TGTGCCAGCAGCTTGGGCGGGGGACCCTACGAGCAGTACTTC. Translation: CASSLGGGPYEQYF.

This clonotype came up many times. The chain links TRBV7-9 to TRBJ2-3; a weak D match, TRBD2 (6 bases). Germline lookup yields CDR1 SEHNR and CDR2 FQNEAQ (reference sequence). This CDR3 is 14 amino acids long. Trimming shortened V by 1 base and J by 6 bases, and 11 bases separated the two germline ends. The CDR3 is CASSLEGSGDTQYF. For the CDR3, the DNA is TGTGCCAGCAGCTTAGAGGGTAGCGGTGATACGCAGTATTTT.